The 27 T cell receptor beta chains in this list originate from one sample, sequenced in a study of T cell responses to AZD1222 COVID-19 vaccine. TCRdb's table, derived via immunoSEQ multiplex PCR, lists solely in-frame clones and lacks some. The sample includes about 130,000 clones, 88% of them seen just once. The sequences come from peripheral blood, collected on day 0 of AZD1222 vaccination. The receptors shown here come from an adult in good health.

The rearrangement links TRBV9 to TRBJ1-5, with D possibly being TRBD1 (6 bases). V dropped 0 bases and J dropped 0 bases, with 13 bases sitting between them. CDR1 and CDR2 (germline): SGDLS, YYNGEE. The CDR3 totals 17 residues. The CDR3 coding sequence is TGTGCCAGCAGCGTAGTGGACAGAGGATATAGCAATCAGCCCCAGCATTTT. Amino acid sequence: CASSVVDRGYSNQPQHF.

V is TRBV7-3 and J is TRBJ1-5; D perhaps matches TRBD1 (5 bases). The V and J ends lost 2 bases and 5 bases respectively, with 7 bases between them. Germline V CDR1 and CDR2: SGHTA, FQGTGA. This CDR3 is built from 13 residues. CDR3: CASSLGGYQPQHF. DNA of the CDR3: TGTGCCAGCAGCTTAGGGGGGTATCAGCCCCAGCATTTT.

The V call is TRBV28, the J call TRBJ2-7; possibly TRBD1 for D (6 bases). The ends were cut back, 5 bases at V and 1 base at J, with 9 bases in the middle. This CDR3 is built from 13 residues. Germline values: CDR1 MDHEN, CDR2 SYDVKM. The CDR3 sequence is CASSLQGSYEQYF. CDR3 in DNA: TGTGCCAGCAGTCTACAGGGATCCTACGAGCAGTACTTC.

V usage is TRBV27 and J usage is TRBJ2-3; D is perhaps TRBD2 (6 bases). Trimming removed 2 bases at V and 4 bases at J, with 13 bases between. Germline values: CDR1 MNHEY, CDR2 SMNVEV (reference sequence). The CDR3 totals 15 residues. The CDR3 sequence is CASSLNGDSSDTQYF. DNA for the CDR3: TGTGCCAGCAGTTTAAATGGGGACTCCTCAGATACGCAGTATTTT.

The rearrangement uses TRBV5-5 and TRBJ1-2; 10 nucleotides agree with TRBD1. J gave up 7 bases and V 4 bases, and 4 bases lay outside the gene matches. The length of the CDR3 is 13 residues. Germline CDR1 SGHKS, CDR2 YYEKEE (reference sequence). CDR3: CASSRQGAGGYTF. Written as DNA, the CDR3 is TGTGCCAGCAGCCGACAGGGGGCAGGTGGCTACACCTTC.

This clone was detected only a few times. The chain carries TRBV19 and TRBJ2-3; D might be TRBD1 (5 bases). Germline CDR1 LNHDA, CDR2 SQIVND (reference sequence). The CDR3 covers 14 residues. Trimming pared 4 bases from V and 0 bases from J, leaving 8 bases between. The CDR3 loop reads CASSTAGSTDTQYF. CDR3 DNA: TGTGCCAGTAGTACCGCAGGGAGCACAGATACGCAGTATTTT.

The genes are TRBV5-4 and TRBJ2-1, with 9 positions matching TRBD1. J gave up 9 bases and V 0 bases, and 7 bases lay outside the gene matches. Germline values: CDR1 SGHNT, CDR2 YYREEE (reference sequence). This CDR3 is built from 15 residues. The CDR3 region has the DNA TGTGCCAGCAGCTTGGGGGGACAGGGAGGCGGTGAGCAGTTCTTC. Translated: CASSLGGQGGGEQFF.

The chain combines TRBV29-1 with TRBJ2-5; no definite D call. Germline V CDR1 and CDR2: SQVTM, ANQGSEA. This CDR3 has 10 residues. V was cut by 4 bases and J by 2 bases, with 2 bases left in between. The CDR3 sequence is CSVGQETQYF. The CDR3 DNA reads TGCAGCGTTGGGCAAGAGACCCAGTACTTC.

The chain joins TRBV30 to TRBJ1-3; TRBD1 might be the D (5 bases). The V gene lost 5 bases and the J gene lost 2 bases, with 7 bases spanning the gap. Germline V CDR1 and CDR2: GTSNPN, SVGIG (reference sequence). There are 12 residues in the CDR3. This chain's CDR3 is CAWGGAGNTIYF. The CDR3 DNA sequence: TGTGCCTGGGGGGGGGCTGGAAACACCATATATTTT. The full variable domain, with the rest looked up from reference TRBV30 and TRBJ1-3, is SQTIHQWPATLVQPVGSPLSLECTVEGTSNPNLYWYRQAAGRGLQLLFYSVGIGQISSEVPQNLSASRPQDRQFILSSKKLLLSDSGFYLCAWGGAGNTIYFGEGSWLTVV.

J is TRBJ1-6 and V is TRBV11-2, with a possible D match to TRBD1 (5 bases). The CDR3 totals 19 residues. The ends were cut back, 5 bases at V and 6 bases at J, with 26 bases in the middle. Germline CDR1 and CDR2: SGHAT and FQNNGV. The CDR3 loop reads CASSLGAGLRLTGNSPLHF. The CDR3 DNA sequence: TGTGCCAGCAGCCTCGGTGCGGGACTCCGCCTTACCGGTAATTCACCCCTCCACTTT.

This clone was counted a single time. This chain joins TRBV5-1 and TRBJ2-7, with TRBD2 matching over 9 bases. The CDR3 spans 13 residues. After removal of 7 bases from V and 0 bases from J, the junction contained 2 bases not matched to a gene. Germline values: CDR1 SGHRS, CDR2 YFSETQ. This CDR3 reads CASSTSGSYEQYF. The CDR3, as DNA: TGCGCCAGCTCGACTAGCGGCTCCTACGAGCAGTACTTC.

The genes are TRBV27 and TRBJ1-2, with 11 bases matching TRBD1. With V trimmed by 5 bases and J by 3 bases, 5 bases remained unmatched. CDR3 length equals 15 residues. The germline gives CDR1 MNHEY, CDR2 SMNVEV (reference sequence). The CDR3 here is CASSPGTGGYYGYTF. The DNA for the CDR3 is TGTGCCAGCAGTCCAGGGACAGGGGGGTACTATGGCTACACCTTC.

In DNA, the CDR3 is TGTGCCAGCAGCACTAGCGGGAGGGCGAGTGGAGAGCAGTACTTC. Its translation is CASSTSGRASGEQYF. The V and J genes are TRBV6-5 and TRBJ2-7; 13 nucleotides agree with TRBD2. Per germline, CDR1 MNHEY and CDR2 SVGAGI. Trimming removed 6 bases from V and 7 bases from J; junction bases left unmatched: 9. The CDR3 spans 15 residues.

This clone was counted between two and nine times. CDR3 protein: CASSVDPAPNSPLHF. CDR3 sequence (DNA): TGTGCCAGCAGCGTAGACCCAGCACCTAATTCACCCCTCCACTTT. The chain combines TRBV9 with TRBJ1-6; D gene ambiguous. The germline V and J ends were trimmed by 0 bases and 6 bases, with 10 bases remaining between them. Looked up from germline, CDR1 is SGDLS and CDR2 is YYNGEE. There are 15 residues in the CDR3. Full variable domain (outside the CDR3, taken from reference TRBV9 and TRBJ1-6): DSGVTQTPKHLITATGQRVTLRCSPRSGDLSVYWYQQSLDQGLQFLIQYYNGEERAKGNILERFSAQQFPDLHSELNLSSLELGDSALYFCASSVDPAPNSPLHFGNGTRLTVT.

The chain couples TRBV10-2 to TRBJ2-1; D is uncertain. V lost 3 bases, J lost 4 bases, and 13 bases lay in between. The CDR3 loop spans 15 amino acids. CDR1 WSHSY and CDR2 SAAADI come from the germline V gene. This CDR3 reads CASSDVDPRYNEQFF. The CDR3 DNA sequence: TGCGCCAGCAGTGATGTGGACCCGCGGTACAATGAGCAGTTCTTC.

This clone showed up just a few times. This sequence joins TRBV20-1 and TRBJ2-5, with 9 bases lining up with TRBD2. Trimming cost V 3 bases and J 2 bases; bases outside gene matches: 10. The CDR3 consists of 16 residues. Germline V gene data show CDR1 as DFQATT and CDR2 as SNEGSKA (reference sequence). As DNA, the CDR3 is TGCAGTGCTAGTGCGCTTCTAGCGGGGAAACAAGAGACCCAGTACTTC. Translated, it gives CSASALLAGKQETQYF.

The rearrangement uses TRBV18 and TRBJ1-1; TRBD1 is a possible D gene (5 bases). Germline V gives CDR1 KGHSH, CDR2 LQKENI. V was shortened by 2 bases and J by 1 base, with 8 bases between the two germline ends. The CDR3 totals 14 residues. In DNA, the CDR3 is TGTGCCAGCTCACCAACAGGACCGAACACTGAAGCTTTCTTT. Protein: CASSPTGPNTEAFF.

The genes are TRBV9 and TRBJ2-6; the D gene is possibly TRBD2 (5 bases). The CDR3 covers 16 residues. V was pared by 3 bases and J by 1 base, with 11 bases between. The germline gives CDR1 SGDLS, CDR2 YYNGEE. The CDR3 loop reads CASSGTSPSGANVLTF. The CDR3 region has the DNA TGTGCCAGCAGCGGCACTAGTCCTTCTGGGGCCAACGTCCTGACTTTC.

The chain employs TRBV4-3 and TRBJ2-7; D possibly matches TRBD1 or TRBD2 (5 bases each). Trimming shortened V by 0 bases and J by 3 bases, and 15 bases separated the two germline ends. The CDR3 sequence is 16 residues long. Germline CDR1 reads LGHNA; CDR2 reads YSLEER. CDR3 loop: CASSQDWGIPYYEQYF. The DNA for the CDR3 is TGCGCCAGCAGCCAAGATTGGGGGATCCCATACTACGAGCAGTACTTC.

V usage is TRBV12-5 and J usage is TRBJ2-6; weak D call: TRBD1 (5 bases). CDR1 and CDR2 (germline): LGHNT, FRNRAP. The CDR3 totals 15 residues. V lost 5 bases, J lost 4 bases, and 12 bases lay in between. This CDR3 is CASGASGMGANVLTF. The CDR3 DNA reads TGTGCTAGTGGTGCCTCAGGGATGGGGGCCAACGTCCTGACTTTC.

The chain links TRBV5-6 to TRBJ2-7; 7 bases line up with TRBD1. Trimming at V came to 2 bases and at J to 0 bases, leaving 8 bases not matched to a gene. Germline loops: CDR1 SGHDT, CDR2 YYEEEE. CDR3 length equals 16 residues. CDR3 bases: TGTGCCAGCAGCTTTGCGAGGGGGCCTAGCTCCTACGAGCAGTACTTC. Its translation is CASSFARGPSSYEQYF.

The chain links TRBV28 to TRBJ1-5; 10 bases line up with TRBD1. CDR1 is MDHEN and CDR2 is SYDVKM in the germline V gene. The CDR3 runs 15 residues. The junction had 3 bases not matched to a gene; V was cut back by 3 bases and J by 4 bases. CDR3 region: CASSLGDRGNQPQHF. The CDR3 coding sequence is TGTGCCAGCAGTTTGGGGGACAGGGGAAATCAGCCCCAGCATTTT.

The rearrangement joins TRBV24-1 to TRBJ2-3; 7 bases match TRBD1. V was clipped by 1 base and J by 1 base; unmatched bases: 4. CDR3 length equals 16 residues. Germline loops: CDR1 KGHDR, CDR2 SFDVKD. The CDR3 DNA reads as TGTGCCACCAGTGATTTTTCGGACAGGCGCACAGATACGCAGTATTTT. It specifies CATSDFSDRRTDTQYF.

The chain uses TRBV15 and TRBJ1-5; TRBD1 agrees at 7 bases. In germline, CDR1 is LNHNV, CDR2 YYDKDF (reference sequence). The ends lost 2 bases at V and 4 bases at J; junction bases unmatched: 5. The CDR3 extends over 15 amino acids. The CDR3 DNA reads TGTGCCACCAGCAGAACCGGGACAGAGAATCAGCCCCAGCATTTT. Translation gives CATSRTGTENQPQHF.

V gene TRBV15 combines with J gene TRBJ2-1, with 7 bases lining up with TRBD2. The germline V gene has CDR1 LNHNV and CDR2 YYDKDF (reference sequence). V shed 0 bases, J shed 8 bases, and the junction held 10 bases outside the gene matches. CDR3 length equals 16 residues. The CDR3 is CATSRDPRAGPDEQFF. The CDR3, as DNA: TGTGCCACCAGCAGAGATCCGAGAGCGGGGCCGGATGAGCAGTTCTTC.

The chain is built from TRBV9 and TRBJ2-5, with TRBD1 identical over 7 bases. Looked up from germline, CDR1 is SGDLS and CDR2 is YYNGEE. Losses at the gene ends were 4 bases for V and 1 base for J; bases not matched to a gene: 13. The CDR3 is 17 amino acids. CDR3 sequence: CASSPTHGQAFQETQYF. The CDR3 bases are TGTGCCAGCAGCCCGACTCATGGACAGGCATTCCAAGAGACCCAGTACTTC.

The gene calls are TRBV20-1 and TRBJ2-3; D is unclear. The CDR3 length is 10 residues. CDR1 is DFQATT, CDR2 SNEGSKA, per germline (reference sequence). The V and J ends lost 6 bases and 2 bases respectively, with 3 bases between them. For the CDR3, the DNA is TGCAGTGCCGTCACAGATACGCAGTATTTT. Translation: CSAVTDTQYF.